The clone carrying this T cell receptor beta chain was picked up a small number of times. Its antigen is unidentified. This entry comes from a study of T-cell reconstitution after alpha-beta-depleted transplantation in children. General study points: It was newly produced T cells that mostly accounted for T-cell counts and diversity one year after transplant.

During its preparation, the TCRbeta library received unique molecular identifiers. TCRdb re-derived calls from the PCR reads in MiXCR, one entry per CDR3 protein. The data hold 450,000 to 600,000 distinct CDR3 sequences, with approximately 12% observed a single time. Specimen: PBMCs, mostly from graft donor cells, collected 360 days after TCRalphabeta/CD19-depleted stem cell transplant. This TCR was recovered from a male patient aged 10-17 years who had a stem cell transplant for acute myeloid leukemia, so the T cells may come from the graft donor.

CDR3 residues: CASSVTSGRANQETQYF. In nucleotides, the CDR3 is TGTGCCAGCAGTGTTACTAGCGGGAGGGCTAACCAAGAGACCCAGTACTTC. V usage is TRBV6-1 and J usage is TRBJ2-5, with TRBD2 identical over 13 bases. The CDR3 spans 17 residues. Germline CDR1 and CDR2: MNHNS and SASEGT. V lost 4 bases to trimming and J lost 0 bases; unmatched junction nucleotides: 5.